The clone carrying this T cell receptor beta chain was seen repeatedly, ten times or more. This CDR3 comprises 15 residues. With 2 bases removed from V and 4 bases from J, the gap between germline ends came to 12 bases. Germline V CDR1 and CDR2: LNHDA, SQIVND (reference sequence). The sample comes from a study of CD8+CD57+ T cells in acquired aplastic anemia. Patients included in sequencing had previously demonstrated CD8+CD57+ cell expansion by flow cytometry. Genomic DNA was employed as the template in profiling TCR beta VDJ and CDR3. One entry per CDR3 protein results from TCRdb running MiXCR on the reads. Of just over 450,000 distinct CDR3 sequences listed, more than 25% are singletons.

The V call is TRBV19, the J call TRBJ1-5; no firm D call. The sequenced material came from sorted CD4+, CD8+, or CD8+CD57+ T cells (not recorded which) from PBMCs. This clonotype was obtained from a human donor with aplastic anemia. This chain's CDR3 is CASSIMDLLNQPQHF. Here the CDR3 DNA reads TGTGCCAGTAGTATAATGGACCTACTTAATCAGCCCCAGCATTTT.